The clone carrying this T cell receptor beta chain came up once. In the authors' workflow: Nucleated cell number was recorded as an estimate derived from reference gene primer amplification. Sequenced by immunoSEQ multiplex PCR; TCRdb stores in-frame clones only, minus some. That table furnishes V, J and clone size, whereas the DNA furnished D and trimming. The sample gives 400,000 or so clones, roughly 90% of which show up once; over 2% is in the top ten. This CDR3 region has 14 residues. Germline V lookup: CDR1 GTSNPN, CDR2 SVGIG (reference sequence). V lost 0 bases and J 6 bases, leaving 11 bases between the germline ends. The entry originates in a study of blood T cell repertoires in COVID-19. On the study more broadly: COVID-19 samples, acute and convalescent, were from the United States, Italy and Spain. PBMCs, B-cell-depleted T cells, or T cells provided the cDNA or gDNA that made up the material.

Participants' reported clinical history set cohort assignment. The chain recombines TRBV30 with TRBJ2-2, with D maybe TRBD1 (5 bases). This clonotype originated in a woman aged 40 to 50 with acute COVID-19. Sequencing input: PBMCs or T cells enriched from blood (not recorded which). The CDR3 sequence is CAWSVGRVSGELFF. The CDR3, as DNA: TGTGCCTGGAGTGTCGGCAGGGTATCCGGGGAGCTGTTTTTT. Together with reference TRBV30 and TRBJ2-2, the CDR3 gives the full variable domain: SQTIHQWPATLVQPVGSPLSLECTVEGTSNPNLYWYRQAAGRGLQLLFYSVGIGQISSEVPQNLSASRPQDRQFILSSKKLLLSDSGFYLCAWSVGRVSGELFFGEGSRLTVL.